This is a list of T cell receptor beta chains from one sample in a study of response to subunit inactivated influenza vaccine. TCRdb processed the RT-PCR reads anew with MiXCR; each CDR3 protein has one entry. The table shows over 150,000 distinct CDR3 sequences, with roughly 10% occurring only once. The sample consisted of CD8+ T cells sorted from PBMCs, taken about 23 months after vaccination. The receptors come from a man aged 50-75 years who received an inactivated influenza vaccine. The CDR3 runs from the conserved cysteine through the conserved F or W. Fields, in order: CDR3 DNA, CDR3 protein, CDR3 length, V gene, J gene, D gene, clone size. D genes are given only for firm matches. Size is omitted from some rows. Given values are once, few, many or a class for expanded clones.

CDR3 DNA: TGTGCCAGCAGCTTAGATCGGCTGGGCGAGCAGTTCTTC
CDR3 protein: CASSLDRLGEQFF
CDR3 length: 13
V gene: TRBV11-2
J gene: TRBJ2-1
D gene: NA
clone size: once

CDR3 DNA: TGTGCCACCAGCCCGACTAGCTCAGTCGGGGAGCTGTTTTTT
CDR3 protein: CATSPTSSVGELFF
CDR3 length: 14
V gene: TRBV15
J gene: TRBJ2-2
D gene: TRBD2
clone size: many

CDR3 DNA: TGTGCCAGCAGCGCCTGGACAGTTCACATGAACACTGAAGCTTTCTTT
CDR3 protein: CASSAWTVHMNTEAFF
CDR3 length: 16
V gene: TRBV9
J gene: TRBJ1-1
D gene: NA
clone size: NA

CDR3 DNA: TGTGCCAGCAGGGGACTAGCGGGAGAACCCAAATCCTACAATGAGCAGTTCTTC
CDR3 protein: CASRGLAGEPKSYNEQFF
CDR3 length: 18
V gene: TRBV12-3/TRBV12-4
J gene: TRBJ2-1
D gene: TRBD2
clone size: NA

CDR3 DNA: TGTGCCAGCAGCCAAGGACAGGGAACTGGAAACACCATATATTTT
CDR3 protein: CASSQGQGTGNTIYF
CDR3 length: 15
V gene: TRBV3-1
J gene: TRBJ1-3
D gene: TRBD1
clone size: NA

CDR3 DNA: TGTGCCAGCAGCGAGAACCTAGTGCCCAAAAACATTCAGTACTTC
CDR3 protein: CASSENLVPKNIQYF
CDR3 length: 15
V gene: TRBV3-1
J gene: TRBJ2-4
D gene: NA
clone size: many

CDR3 DNA: TGCAGTGCTAGAGATAAAAGGGCTCTAGACTACACCTCCTACGAGCAGTACTTC
CDR3 protein: CSARDKRALDYTSYEQYF
CDR3 length: 18
V gene: TRBV20-1
J gene: TRBJ2-7
D gene: NA
clone size: NA

CDR3 DNA: TGTGCCAGCAGTTTAGGCTGGACAGGGACTAGCACAGATACGCAGTATTTT
CDR3 protein: CASSLGWTGTSTDTQYF
CDR3 length: 17
V gene: TRBV27
J gene: TRBJ2-3
D gene: TRBD1
clone size: NA

CDR3 DNA: TGCAGCGTTGAAGAGTTCGGCGGGACCGGGGAGCTGTTTTTT
CDR3 protein: CSVEEFGGTGELFF
CDR3 length: 14
V gene: TRBV29-1
J gene: TRBJ2-2
D gene: NA
clone size: few

CDR3 DNA: TGTGCCACGGCTGGCGGGTCGAACAATGAGCAGTTCTTC
CDR3 protein: CATAGGSNNEQFF
CDR3 length: 13
V gene: TRBV12-3/TRBV12-4
J gene: TRBJ2-1
D gene: NA
clone size: few

CDR3 DNA: TGTGCCAGCAGTAGCGGACGTAGGAGCTCCTACGAGCAGTACTTC
CDR3 protein: CASSSGRRSSYEQYF
CDR3 length: 15
V gene: TRBV6-2/TRBV6-3
J gene: TRBJ2-7
D gene: NA
clone size: few

CDR3 DNA: TGCGCCAGCAGCGTCAGGGGGCTACCCTACGAGCAGTACTTC
CDR3 protein: CASSVRGLPYEQYF
CDR3 length: 14
V gene: TRBV5-1
J gene: TRBJ2-7
D gene: TRBD1
clone size: NA

CDR3 DNA: TGTGCCACCAGCAGAGGCAAGATGACTGGGTTCAACGAGCAGTACTTC
CDR3 protein: CATSRGKMTGFNEQYF
CDR3 length: 16
V gene: TRBV15
J gene: TRBJ2-7
D gene: NA
clone size: NA

CDR3 DNA: TGTGCCAGCAGCTTAGAAGCGCCCTACGAGCAGTACTTC
CDR3 protein: CASSLEAPYEQYF
CDR3 length: 13
V gene: TRBV7-2
J gene: TRBJ2-7
D gene: NA
clone size: many

CDR3 DNA: TGTGCCAGCAGCTTAGCAATTGGTGGTCTGGAGACCCAGTACTTC
CDR3 protein: CASSLAIGGLETQYF
CDR3 length: 15
V gene: TRBV7-9
J gene: TRBJ2-5
D gene: NA
clone size: NA

CDR3 DNA: TGCAGTGCTAGACCCCGGGACAGGGGGTTCTACGAGCAGTACTTC
CDR3 protein: CSARPRDRGFYEQYF
CDR3 length: 15
V gene: TRBV20-1
J gene: TRBJ2-7
D gene: TRBD1
clone size: NA

CDR3 DNA: TGTGCCAGCTCACCGAATCAAGGGTTACGGAGCAATCAGCCCCAGCATTTT
CDR3 protein: CASSPNQGLRSNQPQHF
CDR3 length: 17
V gene: TRBV18
J gene: TRBJ1-5
D gene: NA
clone size: many

CDR3 DNA: TGTGCCAGCAGCTTAGAGGGATGGGAGAATGGAAACATTCAGTACTTC
CDR3 protein: CASSLEGWENGNIQYF
CDR3 length: 16
V gene: TRBV7-2
J gene: TRBJ2-4
D gene: NA
clone size: NA

CDR3 DNA: TGTGCCAGCAGCTTAGAGGTCGGGGCCTACGAGCAGTACTTC
CDR3 protein: CASSLEVGAYEQYF
CDR3 length: 14
V gene: TRBV7-8
J gene: TRBJ2-7
D gene: NA
clone size: few

CDR3 DNA: TGTGCCAGCAGTCTAGGGGACAGAAGCGAGCAGTACTTC
CDR3 protein: CASSLGDRSEQYF
CDR3 length: 13
V gene: TRBV12-3/TRBV12-4
J gene: TRBJ2-7
D gene: TRBD1
clone size: few

CDR3 DNA: TGTGCCAGTAGCGCGGGGGGTACCAAAAACATTCAGTACTTC
CDR3 protein: CASSAGGTKNIQYF
CDR3 length: 14
V gene: TRBV19
J gene: TRBJ2-4
D gene: TRBD2
clone size: few

CDR3 DNA: TGTGCCAGCAGTGTCTATAGCGGGGGGGCCACAGATACGCAGTATTTT
CDR3 protein: CASSVYSGGATDTQYF
CDR3 length: 16
V gene: TRBV12-3/TRBV12-4
J gene: TRBJ2-3
D gene: TRBD2
clone size: NA

CDR3 DNA: TGTGCCAGCACAGGGGGTCTTTGGAATTCACCCCTCCACTTT
CDR3 protein: CASTGGLWNSPLHF
CDR3 length: 14
V gene: TRBV6-2/TRBV6-3
J gene: TRBJ1-6
D gene: TRBD1
clone size: many

CDR3 DNA: TGTGCCAGCAGCCATAGACCCCGCACTGAAGCTTTCTTT
CDR3 protein: CASSHRPRTEAFF
CDR3 length: 13
V gene: TRBV7-6
J gene: TRBJ1-1
D gene: NA
clone size: few

CDR3 DNA: NA
CDR3 protein: CASSTSPRLGNTIYF
CDR3 length: 15
V gene: TRBV27
J gene: TRBJ1-3
D gene: NA
clone size: NA

CDR3 DNA: TGTGCCAGCAGTTACGGGACAGGGACTCCCTACGAGCAGTACTTC
CDR3 protein: CASSYGTGTPYEQYF
CDR3 length: 15
V gene: TRBV6-5
J gene: TRBJ2-7
D gene: TRBD1
clone size: NA

CDR3 DNA: TGTGCCAGCAGGGGGACAGGGGGCCTCTATGGCTACACCTTC
CDR3 protein: CASRGTGGLYGYTF
CDR3 length: 14
V gene: TRBV12-3/TRBV12-4
J gene: TRBJ1-2
D gene: TRBD1
clone size: NA

CDR3 DNA: TGCAGCGTTGAAGGGACAGGGGAGACCTACGAGCAGTACTTC
CDR3 protein: CSVEGTGETYEQYF
CDR3 length: 14
V gene: TRBV29-1
J gene: TRBJ2-7
D gene: TRBD1
clone size: many

CDR3 DNA: TGCAGTGCTAGAGATCTGGGGACTAGCGGGACAAGCCACTCCTACAATGAGCAGTTCTTC
CDR3 protein: CSARDLGTSGTSHSYNEQFF
CDR3 length: 20
V gene: TRBV20-1
J gene: TRBJ2-1
D gene: TRBD2
clone size: many

CDR3 DNA: TGTGCCAGCAGTTTATCATCTAACACCGCCCGGGACTATAACACCGGGGAGCTGTTTTTT
CDR3 protein: CASSLSSNTARDYNTGELFF
CDR3 length: 20
V gene: TRBV12-3/TRBV12-4
J gene: TRBJ2-2
D gene: TRBD2
clone size: few

CDR3 DNA: TGCGCCAGCAGCCAACTCAGGGGGCAGGTTGCAGATACGCAGTATTTT
CDR3 protein: CASSQLRGQVADTQYF
CDR3 length: 16
V gene: TRBV4-3
J gene: TRBJ2-3
D gene: TRBD1
clone size: few

CDR3 DNA: TGCGCCAGCAGCCAAGGGCCGATTAATTCACCCCTCCACTTT
CDR3 protein: CASSQGPINSPLHF
CDR3 length: 14
V gene: TRBV4-3
J gene: TRBJ1-6
D gene: NA
clone size: NA

CDR3 DNA: TGTGCCATTCTGGTAAAGCCTAGCAATCAGCCCCAGCATTTT
CDR3 protein: CAILVKPSNQPQHF
CDR3 length: 14
V gene: TRBV27
J gene: TRBJ1-5
D gene: NA
clone size: many

CDR3 DNA: TGTGCCAGCAGCCAAGATTCACTAGCGGGAGTTGATACGCAGTATTTT
CDR3 protein: CASSQDSLAGVDTQYF
CDR3 length: 16
V gene: TRBV3-1
J gene: TRBJ2-3
D gene: TRBD2
clone size: few

CDR3 DNA: TGCAGTGCATGGGGGGCACCGAACTATGGCTACACCTTC
CDR3 protein: CSAWGAPNYGYTF
CDR3 length: 13
V gene: TRBV20-1
J gene: TRBJ1-2
D gene: NA
clone size: NA

CDR3 DNA: TGCAGCGTCATTAGCGGGAGGGCGACCGGGGAGCTGTTTTTT
CDR3 protein: CSVISGRATGELFF
CDR3 length: 14
V gene: TRBV29-1
J gene: TRBJ2-2
D gene: TRBD2
clone size: NA

CDR3 DNA: TGCGCCAGCAGCCAAAAGACAGGGGGCGGATCCCCGGAGAGAGAGACCCAGTACTTC
CDR3 protein: CASSQKTGGGSPERETQYF
CDR3 length: 19
V gene: TRBV4-1
J gene: TRBJ2-5
D gene: TRBD1
clone size: few

CDR3 DNA: TGTGCCAGCAGCTTGGGGTCTTGGGTCGAGCAGTACTTC
CDR3 protein: CASSLGSWVEQYF
CDR3 length: 13
V gene: TRBV5-5
J gene: TRBJ2-7
D gene: NA
clone size: NA

CDR3 DNA: TGTGCCAGCAGCCCCGCCCCGCGCTCTGGGGCCAACGTCCTGACTTTC
CDR3 protein: CASSPAPRSGANVLTF
CDR3 length: 16
V gene: TRBV11-2
J gene: TRBJ2-6
D gene: NA
clone size: many

CDR3 DNA: TGTGCCAGCACCCCACTGGGAGGCGTTAACACTGAAGCCTTCTTT
CDR3 protein: CASTPLGGVNTEAFF
CDR3 length: 15
V gene: TRBV6-1
J gene: TRBJ1-1
D gene: NA
clone size: few

CDR3 DNA: TGTGCCAGCAGCGACAGGGGGGCGCGCACAGATACGCAGTATTTT
CDR3 protein: CASSDRGARTDTQYF
CDR3 length: 15
V gene: TRBV12-3/TRBV12-4
J gene: TRBJ2-3
D gene: TRBD1
clone size: NA

CDR3 DNA: TGTGCCTGGAGTTGGCATATCCAAGAGACCCAGTACTTC
CDR3 protein: CAWSWHIQETQYF
CDR3 length: 13
V gene: TRBV30
J gene: TRBJ2-5
D gene: NA
clone size: NA

CDR3 DNA: TGTGCCAGCAGTACAGACAGGGCGAACACTGAAGCTTTCTTT
CDR3 protein: CASSTDRANTEAFF
CDR3 length: 14
V gene: TRBV2
J gene: TRBJ1-1
D gene: TRBD1
clone size: few

CDR3 DNA: TGCGCCAGCAGTGATGGAGGGACGCAGTATTTT
CDR3 protein: CASSDGGTQYF
CDR3 length: 11
V gene: TRBV10-2
J gene: TRBJ2-3
D gene: NA
clone size: NA

CDR3 DNA: TGTGCCAGCAACTTACAGGGGAGCACTGAAGCTTTCTTT
CDR3 protein: CASNLQGSTEAFF
CDR3 length: 13
V gene: TRBV27
J gene: TRBJ1-1
D gene: TRBD1
clone size: NA

CDR3 DNA: TGTGCCAGCAGCCAAGCGGCAGGCGGGGACTACACCTTC
CDR3 protein: CASSQAAGGDYTF
CDR3 length: 13
V gene: TRBV3-1
J gene: TRBJ1-2
D gene: NA
clone size: few

CDR3 DNA: TGTGCCAGCAGGAGGGGTGCGGATACGCAGTATTTT
CDR3 protein: CASRRGADTQYF
CDR3 length: 12
V gene: TRBV6-2/TRBV6-3
J gene: TRBJ2-3
D gene: NA
clone size: NA

CDR3 DNA: TGTGCCAGCAGCTTAGAAACCTATTACGAGCAGTACTTC
CDR3 protein: CASSLETYYEQYF
CDR3 length: 13
V gene: TRBV7-2
J gene: TRBJ2-7
D gene: NA
clone size: NA

CDR3 DNA: TGCGCCAGCAGCCAAGTCCGTGGGGGGACCGGGGAGCTGTTTTTT
CDR3 protein: CASSQVRGGTGELFF
CDR3 length: 15
V gene: TRBV4-1
J gene: TRBJ2-2
D gene: NA
clone size: NA

CDR3 DNA: TGTGCCAGCAGTTTGGGGACAGGGTCCTCACCCCTCCACTTT
CDR3 protein: CASSLGTGSSPLHF
CDR3 length: 14
V gene: TRBV12-3/TRBV12-4
J gene: TRBJ1-6
D gene: TRBD1
clone size: few

CDR3 DNA: TGTGCCAGCAGTTTATGGGGACTAGCGGGACCCACAGATACGCAGTATTTT
CDR3 protein: CASSLWGLAGPTDTQYF
CDR3 length: 17
V gene: TRBV28
J gene: TRBJ2-3
D gene: TRBD2
clone size: few

CDR3 DNA: TGTGCCAGCAGTCTCGACGCAACTAATGAAAAACTGTTTTTT
CDR3 protein: CASSLDATNEKLFF
CDR3 length: 14
V gene: TRBV6-5
J gene: TRBJ1-4
D gene: NA
clone size: NA

CDR3 DNA: TGTGCCAGCAGCTTAGTGGGTAACCCATACTACAATGAGCAGTTCTTC
CDR3 protein: CASSLVGNPYYNEQFF
CDR3 length: 16
V gene: TRBV7-8
J gene: TRBJ2-1
D gene: NA
clone size: NA